The sequence of this TCR beta chain was determined in a study of T cells in Graves' hyperthyroidism and ophthalmopathy. Broader study findings: The majority of expanded thyroid clonotypes above 0.001 also appeared in blood.

Investigators excluded patients with uncontrolled infection, other autoimmune disease, pregnancy or lactation. Fresh peripheral blood, 10 ml, yielded the PBMCs. TCR beta CDR3 regions were amplified from RNA transcripts. The primer set for the first-round RT-PCR of the TCR CDR3 was HTBI. Using its own MiXCR run on the multiplex PCR reads, TCRdb lists one record per CDR3 protein. The sample holds about 250,000 distinct CDR3 sequences, almost 25% seen once. CDR1 MNHGY and CDR2 SVAAGI come from the germline V gene. V was cut by 11 bases and J by 1 base, with 11 bases left in between. CDR3 length: 12 amino acids. This clonotype was picked up many times. As yet, its antigen is unknown.

Sequencing was performed on blood. This chain links TRBV6-9 with TRBJ1-1; D is possibly TRBD1 (5 bases). This clonotype was obtained from a woman aged 40 to 50 with Graves' ophthalmopathy. The CDR3 protein is CAGGGANTEAFF. The CDR3 coding sequence is TGTGCCGGCGGAGGGGCGAACACTGAAGCTTTCTTT.